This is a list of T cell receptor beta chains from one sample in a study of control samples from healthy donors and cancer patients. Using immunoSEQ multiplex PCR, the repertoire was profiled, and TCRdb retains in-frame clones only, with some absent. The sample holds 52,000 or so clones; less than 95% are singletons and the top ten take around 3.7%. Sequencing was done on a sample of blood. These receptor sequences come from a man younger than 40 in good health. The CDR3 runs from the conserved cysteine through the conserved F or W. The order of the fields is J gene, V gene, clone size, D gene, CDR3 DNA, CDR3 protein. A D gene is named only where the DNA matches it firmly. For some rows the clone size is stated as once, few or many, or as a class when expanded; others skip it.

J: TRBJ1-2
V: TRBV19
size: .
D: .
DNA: TGTGCCAGTAACCTCGAGGGCCAAGCCCCCTATGGCTACACCTTC
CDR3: CASNLEGQAPYGYTF

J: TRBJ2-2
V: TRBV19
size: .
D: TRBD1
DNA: TGTGCCAGTAGCCCCAGGGACAGGGAGACCGGGGAGCTGTTTTTT
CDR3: CASSPRDRETGELFF

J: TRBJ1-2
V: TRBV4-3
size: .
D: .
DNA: TGCGCCAGCAGCCCAGACTCAAACTATGGCTACACCTTC
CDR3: CASSPDSNYGYTF

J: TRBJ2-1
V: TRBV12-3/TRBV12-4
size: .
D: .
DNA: TGTGCCAGCAGTGCTACTCGCGGACATGAGCAGTTCTTC
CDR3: CASSATRGHEQFF

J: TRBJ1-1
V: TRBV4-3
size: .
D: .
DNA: TGCGCCAGCAGCCAATCTCTCCCCAGGGTGGGCACTGAAGCTTTCTTT
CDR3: CASSQSLPRVGTEAFF

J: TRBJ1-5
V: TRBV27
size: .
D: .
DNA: TGTGCCAGCAGTCGGACTACAGGAGGGAATCAGCCCCAGCATTTT
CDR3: CASSRTTGGNQPQHF

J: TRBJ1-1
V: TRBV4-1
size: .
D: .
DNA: TGCGCCAGCAGCCAAGGTTCTGGGACGGTCGAGGCTTTCTTT
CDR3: CASSQGSGTVEAFF

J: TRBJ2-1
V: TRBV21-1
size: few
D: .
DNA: TGTGCCAGCAGCAAAGAGAAAGCGGGAGGGCCCTATGAGCAGTTCTTC
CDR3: CASSKEKAGGPYEQFF

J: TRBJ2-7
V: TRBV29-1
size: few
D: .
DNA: TGCAGCGTCTTGATACGTAGCTCCTACGAGCAGTACTTC
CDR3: CSVLIRSSYEQYF

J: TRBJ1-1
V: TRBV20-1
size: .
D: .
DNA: TGCAGTGCTAGTTTCGGGGGACGGAACACTGAAGCTTTCTTT
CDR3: CSASFGGRNTEAFF

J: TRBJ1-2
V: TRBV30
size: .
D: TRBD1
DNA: TGTGCCTGGAGCGGACAGGGAATTAGGGGCTATGGCTACACCTTC
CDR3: CAWSGQGIRGYGYTF

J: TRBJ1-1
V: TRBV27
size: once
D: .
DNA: TGTGCCAGCAGCCCACCAGACAGACCTGAAGCTTTCTTT
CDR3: CASSPPDRPEAFF

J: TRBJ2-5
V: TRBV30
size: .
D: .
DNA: TGTGCCTGGAGTCAGGACAGCCAAGAGACCCAGTACTTC
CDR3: CAWSQDSQETQYF

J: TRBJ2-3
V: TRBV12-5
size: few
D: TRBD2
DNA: TGTGCTAGTGGTTTGGGACTAGCGGACCGCACAGATACGCAGTATTTT
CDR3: CASGLGLADRTDTQYF

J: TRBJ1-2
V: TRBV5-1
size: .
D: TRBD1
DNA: TGCGCCAGTAAACAGGGGGTGGATGGCTACACCTTC
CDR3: CASKQGVDGYTF

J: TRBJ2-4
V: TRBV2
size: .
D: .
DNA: TGTGCCAGCAGTTTGGACTTAGCCAAAAACATTCAGTACTTC
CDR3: CASSLDLAKNIQYF

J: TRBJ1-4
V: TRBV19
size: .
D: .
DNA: TGTGCCAGTAGTATTTACGACACAACTAATGAAAAACTGTTTTTT
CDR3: CASSIYDTTNEKLFF

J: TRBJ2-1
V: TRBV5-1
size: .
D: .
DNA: TGCGCCAGCAGCTTGGTGGTTGAGCCCGAAAATGAGCAGTTCTTC
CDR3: CASSLVVEPENEQFF

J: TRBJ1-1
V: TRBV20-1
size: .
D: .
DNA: TGCAGTGCTAACCAAAACACTGAAGCTTTCTTT
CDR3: CSANQNTEAFF

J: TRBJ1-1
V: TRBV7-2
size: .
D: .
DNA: TGTGCCAGCAGCTTAAGGGCCTCCAGAGGAGAAGCTTTCTTT
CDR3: CASSLRASRGEAFF

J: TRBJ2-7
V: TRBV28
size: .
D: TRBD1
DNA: TGTGCCAGCAGTCCTCCCGGGACAGGGTCTACGAAGCAGTACTTC
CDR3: CASSPPGTGSTKQYF

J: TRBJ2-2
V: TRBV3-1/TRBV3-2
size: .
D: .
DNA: TGTGCCAGCAGCCAACCTAAGAGAATAGGTACCGGGGAGCTGTTTTTT
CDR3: CASSQPKRIGTGELFF

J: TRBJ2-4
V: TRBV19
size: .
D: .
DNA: TGTGCCAGTACTAATGGGGGGGGCTCCAAAAACATTCAGTACTTC
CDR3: CASTNGGGSKNIQYF

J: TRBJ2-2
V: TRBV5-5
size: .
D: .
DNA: TGTGCCAGCAGCAACTGGGACGGATACACCGGGGAGCTGTTTTTT
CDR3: CASSNWDGYTGELFF

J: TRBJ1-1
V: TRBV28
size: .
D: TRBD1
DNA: TGTGCCAGCAGTTTCGCGGGGGACAGGGCCTTT
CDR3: CASSFAGDRAF

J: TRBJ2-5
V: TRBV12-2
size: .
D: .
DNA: TGTGCAAGTCGTCATTGTAGCGGGAGGGCCCCAGAGACCCAGTACTTC
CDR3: CASRHCSGRAPETQYF

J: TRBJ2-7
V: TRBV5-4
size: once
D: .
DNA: TGTGCCAGCAGCTTGGAACAGCGCGACGAGCAGTACTTC
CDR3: CASSLEQRDEQYF

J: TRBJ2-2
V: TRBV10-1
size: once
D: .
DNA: TGCGCCAGCAGTGGAGGGGACGTCAGAGGGGAGCTGTTTTTT
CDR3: CASSGGDVRGELFF

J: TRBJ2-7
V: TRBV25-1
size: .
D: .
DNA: TGTGCCAGCAGCCAAGAAGAGGGGTCCTACGAGCAGTACTTC
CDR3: CASSQEEGSYEQYF

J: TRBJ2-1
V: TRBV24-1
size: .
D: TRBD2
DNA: TGTGCCACCAGCGGGAGGGGTGGAAATGAGCAGTTCTTC
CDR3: CATSGRGGNEQFF

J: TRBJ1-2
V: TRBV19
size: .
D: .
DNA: TGTGCCAGTAGTAGTTCTTGGGCCGCCGGATATGGCTACACCTTC
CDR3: CASSSSWAAGYGYTF

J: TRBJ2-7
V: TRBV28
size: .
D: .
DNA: TGTGCCAGCGGGGTCTCCTACGAGCAGTACTTC
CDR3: CASGVSYEQYF

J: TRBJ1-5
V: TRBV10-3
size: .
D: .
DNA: TGTGCCATCAGTGAGTGGGACGGAGGGGGGTCTCAGCCCCAGCATTTT
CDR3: CAISEWDGGGSQPQHF

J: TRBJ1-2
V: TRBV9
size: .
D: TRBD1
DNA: TGTGCCAGCAGCGTAGATATCGGAGGGGGCGGGAACTATGGCTACACCTTC
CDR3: CASSVDIGGGGNYGYTF

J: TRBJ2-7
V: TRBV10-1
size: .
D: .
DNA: TGCGCCACCTCTAGCGACCGAACTAGACTCGAGCAGTACTTC
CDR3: CATSSDRTRLEQYF

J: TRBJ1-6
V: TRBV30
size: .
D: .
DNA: TGTGCCTGGAGTCTCCTCGGGGGTTCACCCCTCCACTTT
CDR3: CAWSLLGGSPLHF

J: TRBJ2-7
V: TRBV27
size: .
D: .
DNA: TGTGCCAGCAGTCCAGGGGCTAGCGGCTACGAGCAGTACTTC
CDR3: CASSPGASGYEQYF

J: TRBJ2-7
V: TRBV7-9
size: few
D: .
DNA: TGTGCCAGCAGCTTAGTGGGCACAATATCCTACGAGCAGTACTTC
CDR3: CASSLVGTISYEQYF